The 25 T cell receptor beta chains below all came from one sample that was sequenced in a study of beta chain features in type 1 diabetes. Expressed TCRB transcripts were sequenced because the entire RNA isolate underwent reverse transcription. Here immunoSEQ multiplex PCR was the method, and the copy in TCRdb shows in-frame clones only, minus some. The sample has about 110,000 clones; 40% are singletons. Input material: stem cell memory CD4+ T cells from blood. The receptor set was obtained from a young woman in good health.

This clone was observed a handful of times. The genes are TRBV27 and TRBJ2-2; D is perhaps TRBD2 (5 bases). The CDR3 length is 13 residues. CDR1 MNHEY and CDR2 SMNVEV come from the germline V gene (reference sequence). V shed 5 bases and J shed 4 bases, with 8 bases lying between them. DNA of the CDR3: TGTGCCAGCAGTCCGGGGATCACCGGGGAGCTGTTTTTT. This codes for CASSPGITGELFF.

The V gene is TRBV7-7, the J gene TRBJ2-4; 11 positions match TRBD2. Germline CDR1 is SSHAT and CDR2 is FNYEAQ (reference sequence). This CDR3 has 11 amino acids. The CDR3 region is CAIILAGAWYF. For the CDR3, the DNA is TGTGCAATCATACTAGCGGGGGCGTGGTACTTC.

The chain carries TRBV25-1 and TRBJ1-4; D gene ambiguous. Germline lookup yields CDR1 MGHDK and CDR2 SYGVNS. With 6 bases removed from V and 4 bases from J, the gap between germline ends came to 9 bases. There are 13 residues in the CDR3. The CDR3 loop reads CASRQLFNEKLFF. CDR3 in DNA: TGTGCCAGCAGACAGCTATTTAATGAAAAACTGTTTTTT. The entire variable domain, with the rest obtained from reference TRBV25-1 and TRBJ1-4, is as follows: EADIYQTPRYLVIGTGKKITLECSQTMGHDKMYWYQQDPGMELHLIHYSYGVNSTEKGDLSSESTVSRIRTEHFPLTLESARPSHTSQYLCASRQLFNEKLFFGSGTQLSVL.

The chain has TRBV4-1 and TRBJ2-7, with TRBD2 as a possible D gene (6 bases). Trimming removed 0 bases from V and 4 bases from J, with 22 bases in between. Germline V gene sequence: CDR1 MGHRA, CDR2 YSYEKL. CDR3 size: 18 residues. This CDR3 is CASSQEGDFSSTLYEQYF. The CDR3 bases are TGCGCCAGCAGCCAAGAAGGGGACTTCTCCTCGACCCTATACGAGCAGTACTTC.

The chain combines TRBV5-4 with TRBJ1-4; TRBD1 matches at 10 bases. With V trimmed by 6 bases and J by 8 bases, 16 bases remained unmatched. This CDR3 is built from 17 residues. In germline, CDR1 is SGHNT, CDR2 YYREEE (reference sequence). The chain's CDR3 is CASKIAGQGRVGEKLFF. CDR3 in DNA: TGTGCCAGCAAAATTGCGGGACAGGGGAGAGTTGGGGAAAAACTGTTTTTT.

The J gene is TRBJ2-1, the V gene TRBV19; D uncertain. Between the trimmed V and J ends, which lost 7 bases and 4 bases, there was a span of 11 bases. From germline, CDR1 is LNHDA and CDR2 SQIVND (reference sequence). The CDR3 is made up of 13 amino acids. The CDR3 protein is CASTPRSYNEQFF. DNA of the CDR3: TGTGCCAGTACCCCTCGGAGTTACAATGAGCAGTTCTTC.

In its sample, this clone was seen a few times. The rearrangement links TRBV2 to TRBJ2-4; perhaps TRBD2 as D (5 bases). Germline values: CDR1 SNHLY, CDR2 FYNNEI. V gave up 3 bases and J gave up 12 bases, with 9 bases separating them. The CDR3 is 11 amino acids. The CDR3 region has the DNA TGTGCCAGCAGTGAGGACTCCCGTCAGTACTTC. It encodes CASSEDSRQYF.

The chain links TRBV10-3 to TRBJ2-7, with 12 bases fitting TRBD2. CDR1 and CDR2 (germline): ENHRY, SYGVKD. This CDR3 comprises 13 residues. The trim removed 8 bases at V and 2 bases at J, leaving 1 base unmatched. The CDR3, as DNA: TGTGCCATCGGACTAGCGGGGACCTACGAGCAGTACTTC. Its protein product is CAIGLAGTYEQYF.

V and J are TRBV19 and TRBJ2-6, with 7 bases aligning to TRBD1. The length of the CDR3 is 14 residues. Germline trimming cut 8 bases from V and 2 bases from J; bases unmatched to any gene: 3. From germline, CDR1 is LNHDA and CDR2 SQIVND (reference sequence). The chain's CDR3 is CASRQGAGANVLTF. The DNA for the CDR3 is TGTGCCAGTCGGCAGGGGGCTGGGGCCAACGTCCTGACTTTC.

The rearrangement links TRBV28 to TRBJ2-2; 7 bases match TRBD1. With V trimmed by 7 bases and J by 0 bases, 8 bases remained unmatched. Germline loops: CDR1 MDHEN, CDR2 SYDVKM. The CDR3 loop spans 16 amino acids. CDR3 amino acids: CASTQRGTANTGELFF. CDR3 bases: TGTGCCAGCACCCAAAGGGGGACAGCGAACACCGGGGAGCTGTTTTTT.

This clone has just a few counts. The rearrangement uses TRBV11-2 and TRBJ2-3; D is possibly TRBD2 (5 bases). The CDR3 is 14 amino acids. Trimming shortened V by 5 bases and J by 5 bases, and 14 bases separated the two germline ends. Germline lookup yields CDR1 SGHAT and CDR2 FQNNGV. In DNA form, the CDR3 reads TGTGCCAGCAGCGCCCGGGATCTAGGAGATACGCAGTATTTT. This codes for CASSARDLGDTQYF.

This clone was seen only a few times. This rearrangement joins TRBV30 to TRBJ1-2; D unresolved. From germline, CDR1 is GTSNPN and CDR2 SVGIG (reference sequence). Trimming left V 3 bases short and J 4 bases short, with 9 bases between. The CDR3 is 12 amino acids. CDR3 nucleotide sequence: TGTGCCTGGAGCCCGCAGGTCTATGGCTACACCTTC. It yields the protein CAWSPQVYGYTF.

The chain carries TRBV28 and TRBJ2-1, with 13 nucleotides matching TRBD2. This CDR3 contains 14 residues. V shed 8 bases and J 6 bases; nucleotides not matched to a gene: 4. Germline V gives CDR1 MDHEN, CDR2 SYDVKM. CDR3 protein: CASLGLAGLNEQFF. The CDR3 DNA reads TGTGCCAGCCTGGGACTAGCGGGACTCAATGAGCAGTTCTTC.

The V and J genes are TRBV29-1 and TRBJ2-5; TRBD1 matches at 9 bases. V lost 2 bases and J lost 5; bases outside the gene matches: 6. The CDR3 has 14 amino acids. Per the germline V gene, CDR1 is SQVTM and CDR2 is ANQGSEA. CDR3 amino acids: CSVENRGLGETQYF. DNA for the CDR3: TGCAGCGTTGAAAACAGGGGGCTAGGGGAGACCCAGTACTTC.

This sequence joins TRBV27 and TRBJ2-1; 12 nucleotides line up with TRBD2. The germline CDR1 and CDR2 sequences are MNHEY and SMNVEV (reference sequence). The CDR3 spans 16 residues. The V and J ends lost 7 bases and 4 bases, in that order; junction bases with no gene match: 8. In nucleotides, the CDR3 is TGTGCCAGCAACTCCTTGACTAGCGGGAGTTACAATGAGCAGTTCTTC. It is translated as CASNSLTSGSYNEQFF.

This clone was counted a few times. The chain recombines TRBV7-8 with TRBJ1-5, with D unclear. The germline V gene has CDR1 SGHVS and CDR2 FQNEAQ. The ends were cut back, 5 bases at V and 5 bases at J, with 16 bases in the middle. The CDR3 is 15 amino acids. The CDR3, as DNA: TGTGCCAGCAGCCAACCGGGCCACGGGGATCAGCCCCAGCATTTT. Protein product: CASSQPGHGDQPQHF.

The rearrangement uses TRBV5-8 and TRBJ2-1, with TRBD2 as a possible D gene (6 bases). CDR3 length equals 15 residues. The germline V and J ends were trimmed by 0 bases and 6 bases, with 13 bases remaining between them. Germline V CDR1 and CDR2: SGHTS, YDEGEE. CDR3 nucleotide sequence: TGTGCCAGCAGCTTGGGGAGGGGTGGATTCAATGAGCAGTTCTTC. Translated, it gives CASSLGRGGFNEQFF.

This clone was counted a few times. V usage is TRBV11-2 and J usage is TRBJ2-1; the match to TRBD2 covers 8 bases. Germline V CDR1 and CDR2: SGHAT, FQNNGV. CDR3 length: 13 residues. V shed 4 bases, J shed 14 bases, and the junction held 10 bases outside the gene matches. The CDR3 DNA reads TGTGCCAGCAGCTCCCTTAGGGGACTAGTGGAGTTCTTC. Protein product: CASSSLRGLVEFF.

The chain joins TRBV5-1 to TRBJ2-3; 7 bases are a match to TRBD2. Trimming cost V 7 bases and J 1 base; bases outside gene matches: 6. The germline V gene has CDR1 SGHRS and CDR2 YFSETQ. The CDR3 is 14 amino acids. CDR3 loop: CASSWLAGTDTQYF. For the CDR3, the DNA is TGCGCCAGCTCATGGCTAGCGGGCACAGATACGCAGTATTTT. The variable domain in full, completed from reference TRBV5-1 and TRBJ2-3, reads KAGVTQTPRYLIKTRGQQVTLSCSPISGHRSVSWYQQTPGQGLQFLFEYFSETQRNKGNFPGRFSGRQFSNSRSEMNVSTLELGDSALYLCASSWLAGTDTQYFGPGTRLTVL.

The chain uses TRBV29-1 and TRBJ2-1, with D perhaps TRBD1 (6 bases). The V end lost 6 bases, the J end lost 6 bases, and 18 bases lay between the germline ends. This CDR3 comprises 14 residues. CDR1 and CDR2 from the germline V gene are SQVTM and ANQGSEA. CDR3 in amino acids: CSVDHTYRANEQFF. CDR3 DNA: TGCAGCGTGGATCATACCTACAGGGCCAATGAGCAGTTCTTC.

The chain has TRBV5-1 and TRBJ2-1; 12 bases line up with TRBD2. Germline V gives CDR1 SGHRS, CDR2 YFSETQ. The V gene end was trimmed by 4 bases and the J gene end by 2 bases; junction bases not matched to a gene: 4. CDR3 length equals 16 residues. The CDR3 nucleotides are TGCGCCAGCAGCCCTCCTAGCGGGAGGGCCTACAATGAGCAGTTCTTC. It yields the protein CASSPPSGRAYNEQFF.

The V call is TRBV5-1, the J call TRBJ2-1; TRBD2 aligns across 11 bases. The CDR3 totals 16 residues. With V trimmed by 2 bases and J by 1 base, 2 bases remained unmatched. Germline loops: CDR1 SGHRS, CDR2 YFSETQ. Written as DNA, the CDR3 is TGCGCCAGCAGCTTCAGACTAGCGGGATCCTACAATGAGCAGTTCTTC. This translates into CASSFRLAGSYNEQFF.

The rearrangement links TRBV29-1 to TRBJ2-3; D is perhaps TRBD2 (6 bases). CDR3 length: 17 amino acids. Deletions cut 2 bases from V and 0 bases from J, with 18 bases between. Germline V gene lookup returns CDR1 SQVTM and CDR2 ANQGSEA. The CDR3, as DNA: TGCAGCGTTGAAATAGCGGACTACCTTCTTAGCACAGATACGCAGTATTTT. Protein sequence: CSVEIADYLLSTDTQYF.

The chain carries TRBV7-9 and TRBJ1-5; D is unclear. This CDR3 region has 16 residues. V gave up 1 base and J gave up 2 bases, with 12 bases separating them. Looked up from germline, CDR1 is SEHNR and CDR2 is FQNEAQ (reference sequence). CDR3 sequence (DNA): TGTGCCAGCAGCTTAGACTACGGAGTAGGCAATCAGCCCCAGCATTTT. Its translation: CASSLDYGVGNQPQHF.

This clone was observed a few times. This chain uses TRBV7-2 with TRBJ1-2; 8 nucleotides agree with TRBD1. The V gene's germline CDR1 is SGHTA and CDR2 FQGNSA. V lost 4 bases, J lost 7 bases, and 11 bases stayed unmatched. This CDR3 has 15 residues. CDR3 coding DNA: TGTGCCAGCAGCTCCCCACGGGACAGGATTAGTGGCTACACCTTC. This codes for CASSSPRDRISGYTF.